This T cell receptor (beta chain) derives from a study of blood T cell repertoires in COVID-19. Study information: Samples representing acute and convalescent COVID-19 were sourced from the United States, Italy and Spain. From T cells, B-cell-depleted T cells, or PBMCs came the material, which was cDNA or gDNA.

This CDR3 spans 13 amino acids. From germline, CDR1 is SNHLY and CDR2 FYNNEI. V dropped 6 bases and J dropped 4; count of bases not matched to a gene: 1. In the source study's methods: From reference gene primer amplification, estimates of nucleated cell counts were derived. This table comes from immunoSEQ multiplex PCR, and its TCRdb copy is limited to in-frame clones, with some not included. V and J calls and clone size come straight from that table; D and trimming were deduced from the DNA. The data contain about 150,000 clones, around 84% of them singletons. This TCR derives from a man between 60 and 75 years old with active or convalescent COVID-19. Sequencing input: peripheral blood. This sequence joins TRBV2 and TRBJ2-3; 10 bases match TRBD2. CDR3 nucleotides: TGTGCCAGCAGAGCGGGAGGGGCAGATACGCAGTATTTT. This codes for CASRAGGADTQYF.